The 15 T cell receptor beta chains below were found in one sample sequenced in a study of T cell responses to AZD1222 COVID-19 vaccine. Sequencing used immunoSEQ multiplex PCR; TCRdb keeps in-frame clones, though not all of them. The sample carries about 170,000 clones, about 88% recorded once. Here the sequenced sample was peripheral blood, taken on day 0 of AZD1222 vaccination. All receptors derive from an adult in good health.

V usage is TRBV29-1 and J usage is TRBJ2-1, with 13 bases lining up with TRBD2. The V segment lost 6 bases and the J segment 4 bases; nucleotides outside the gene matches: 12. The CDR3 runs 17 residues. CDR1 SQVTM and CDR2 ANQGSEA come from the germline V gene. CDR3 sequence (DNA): TGCAGCGTACAACTAGCGGGGGGGACAGTAGCATACAATGAGCAGTTCTTC. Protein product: CSVQLAGGTVAYNEQFF.

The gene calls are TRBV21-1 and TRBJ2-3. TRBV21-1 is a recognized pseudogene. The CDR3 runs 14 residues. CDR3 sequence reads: CASSKAGRPDTQYF. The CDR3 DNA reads TGTGCCAGCAGCAAAGCGGGAAGGCCAGATACGCAGTATTTT.

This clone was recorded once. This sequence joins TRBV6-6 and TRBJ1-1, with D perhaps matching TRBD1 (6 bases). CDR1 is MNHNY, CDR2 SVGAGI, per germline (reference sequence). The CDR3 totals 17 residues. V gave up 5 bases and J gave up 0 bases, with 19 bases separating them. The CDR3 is CASSPRGAQSMNTEAFF. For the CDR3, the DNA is TGTGCCAGCAGTCCTCGGGGGGCGCAATCTATGAACACTGAAGCTTTCTTT.

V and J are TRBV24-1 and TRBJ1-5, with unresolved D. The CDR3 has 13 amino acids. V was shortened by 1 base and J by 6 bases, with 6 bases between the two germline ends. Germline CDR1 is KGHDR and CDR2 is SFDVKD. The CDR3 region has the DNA TGTGCCACCAGTGATTTTCGGGGTCAGCCCCAGCATTTT. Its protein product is CATSDFRGQPQHF.

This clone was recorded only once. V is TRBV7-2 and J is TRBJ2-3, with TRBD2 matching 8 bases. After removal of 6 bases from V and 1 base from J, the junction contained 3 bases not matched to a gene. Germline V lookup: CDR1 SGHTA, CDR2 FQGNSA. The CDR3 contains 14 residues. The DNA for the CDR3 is TGTGCCAGCAGATCCGGGGGGGGCACAGATACGCAGTATTTT. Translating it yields CASRSGGGTDTQYF.

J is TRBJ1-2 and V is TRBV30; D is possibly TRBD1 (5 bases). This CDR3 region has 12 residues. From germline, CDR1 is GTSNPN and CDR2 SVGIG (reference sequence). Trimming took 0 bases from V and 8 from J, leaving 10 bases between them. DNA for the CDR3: TGTGCCTGGAGTGTGATAGGACAAGGCTACACCTTC. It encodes CAWSVIGQGYTF.

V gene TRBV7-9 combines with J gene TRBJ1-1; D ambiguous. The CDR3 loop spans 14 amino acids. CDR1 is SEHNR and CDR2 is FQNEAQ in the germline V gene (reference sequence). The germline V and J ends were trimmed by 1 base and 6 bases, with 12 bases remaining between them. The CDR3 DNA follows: TGTGCCAGCAGCTTAGTCTCTGGGATCGCTGAAGCTTTCTTT. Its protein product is CASSLVSGIAEAFF.

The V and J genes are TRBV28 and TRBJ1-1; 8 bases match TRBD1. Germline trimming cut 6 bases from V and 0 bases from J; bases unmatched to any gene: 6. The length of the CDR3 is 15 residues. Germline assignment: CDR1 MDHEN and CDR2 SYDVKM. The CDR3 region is CASRHRDRLNTEAFF. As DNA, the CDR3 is TGTGCCAGCAGGCACCGGGACAGGCTGAACACTGAAGCTTTCTTT.

The CDR3 spells CASSARRNIQYF. The CDR3 nucleotides read TGTGCCAGCAGTGCTAGGAGGAACATTCAGTACTTC. The V gene is TRBV28, the J gene TRBJ2-4; perhaps TRBD2 as D (5 bases). CDR3 length: 12 amino acids. The germline gives CDR1 MDHEN, CDR2 SYDVKM. V lost 5 bases to trimming and J lost 7 bases, with 9 bases between them.

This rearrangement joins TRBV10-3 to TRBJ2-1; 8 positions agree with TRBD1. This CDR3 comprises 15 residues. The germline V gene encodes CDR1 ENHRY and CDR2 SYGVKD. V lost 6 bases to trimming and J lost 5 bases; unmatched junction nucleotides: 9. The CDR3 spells CAIRTGDRQDNEQFF. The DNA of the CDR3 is TGTGCCATCAGGACAGGGGACCGCCAAGACAATGAGCAGTTCTTC.

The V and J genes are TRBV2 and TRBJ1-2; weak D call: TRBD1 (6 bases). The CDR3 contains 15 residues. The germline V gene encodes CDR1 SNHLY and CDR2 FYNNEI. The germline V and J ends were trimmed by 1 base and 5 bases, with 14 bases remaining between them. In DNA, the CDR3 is TGTGCCAGCAGTGAAGTCGGCAGGGGCGGTTATGGCTACACCTTC. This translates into CASSEVGRGGYGYTF.

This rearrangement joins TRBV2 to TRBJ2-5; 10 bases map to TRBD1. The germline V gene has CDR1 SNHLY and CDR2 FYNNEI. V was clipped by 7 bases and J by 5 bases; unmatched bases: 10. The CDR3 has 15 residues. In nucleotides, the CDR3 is TGTGCCAGCACCCGACAGGGGGCGAGTTCTGAGACCCAGTACTTC. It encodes CASTRQGASSETQYF.

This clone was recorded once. The CDR3, as DNA: TGTGCCAGTAGTATAGATCCCCGGGACAGCTACGAGCAGTACTTC. Protein sequence: CASSIDPRDSYEQYF. V is TRBV19 and J is TRBJ2-7; TRBD1 aligns across 7 bases. V gave up 0 bases and J gave up 3 bases; unmatched junction bases: 5. Germline lookup yields CDR1 LNHDA and CDR2 SQIVND (reference sequence). The CDR3 totals 15 residues.

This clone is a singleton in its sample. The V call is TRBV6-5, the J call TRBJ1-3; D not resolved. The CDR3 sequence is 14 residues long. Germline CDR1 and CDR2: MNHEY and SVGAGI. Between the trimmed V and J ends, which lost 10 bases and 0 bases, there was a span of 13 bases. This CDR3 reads CATGRGRSGNTIYF. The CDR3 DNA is TGTGCCACTGGGCGCGGACGCTCTGGAAACACCATATATTTT.

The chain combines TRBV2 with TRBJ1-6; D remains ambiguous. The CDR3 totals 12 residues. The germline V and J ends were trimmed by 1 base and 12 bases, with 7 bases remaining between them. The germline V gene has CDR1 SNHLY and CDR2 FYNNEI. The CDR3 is CASSEGPQPLHF. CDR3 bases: TGTGCCAGCAGTGAAGGTCCCCAACCCCTCCACTTT.